The rows below give T cell receptor beta chains drawn from one sample of a study of T cells in Graves' hyperthyroidism and ophthalmopathy. A single record per CDR3 protein comes from TCRdb applying MiXCR to the multiplex PCR reads. The sample carries some 270,000 distinct CDR3 sequences, over 20% recorded once. Sequenced input: blood. The receptors shown here come from a woman aged 40 to 49 with Graves' ophthalmopathy. Both conserved end residues are part of each CDR3. Fields, in order: V gene, J gene, D gene, clone size, CDR3 DNA, CDR3 protein. A D gene is named only where the DNA matches it firmly. Only some rows state a clone size, as once, few, many or a class for expanded clones.

v_call: TRBV28
j_call: TRBJ1-1
d_call: NA
clone_size: many
cdr3_nt: TGTGCCAGCATCTCCAGGGACCCTAGTACTGAAGCTTTCTTT
cdr3_aa: CASISRDPSTEAFF

v_call: TRBV5-1
j_call: TRBJ2-7
d_call: TRBD2
clone_size: few
cdr3_nt: TGCGCCAGCAGCTTGGAGCGGGAGGTCGACGAGCAGTACTTC
cdr3_aa: CASSLEREVDEQYF

v_call: TRBV29-1
j_call: TRBJ1-2
d_call: NA
clone_size: many
cdr3_nt: TGCAGCGTTGAGGTGTCTAGATATGGCTACACCTTC
cdr3_aa: CSVEVSRYGYTF

v_call: TRBV28
j_call: TRBJ2-5
d_call: TRBD2
clone_size: many
cdr3_nt: TGTGCCAGCACGGGACCGGGACTAGCGCCCGACCAAGAGACCCAGTACTTC
cdr3_aa: CASTGPGLAPDQETQYF

v_call: TRBV19
j_call: TRBJ2-5
d_call: TRBD1
clone_size: NA
cdr3_nt: TGTGCCAGTAGTCCTCGGACAGGGTCATCTGCCGAGACCCAGTACTTC
cdr3_aa: CASSPRTGSSAETQYF

v_call: TRBV11-2
j_call: TRBJ2-7
d_call: TRBD1
clone_size: many
cdr3_nt: TGTGCCAGCAGCTTACAGGGGGCCTCCTACGAGCAGTACTTC
cdr3_aa: CASSLQGASYEQYF

v_call: TRBV18
j_call: TRBJ1-5
d_call: NA
clone_size: many
cdr3_nt: TGTGCCAGCTCACCAGAAGGGTATAGCAATCAGCCCCAGCATTTT
cdr3_aa: CASSPEGYSNQPQHF

v_call: TRBV29-1
j_call: TRBJ2-5
d_call: TRBD1
clone_size: NA
cdr3_nt: TGCAGCGCAGTTCACAGGGGGCTGGGAGAGACCCAGTACTTC
cdr3_aa: CSAVHRGLGETQYF

v_call: TRBV28
j_call: TRBJ2-5
d_call: NA
clone_size: many
cdr3_nt: TGTGCCAGCAGTTTTGGTGGGAGCAAAGAGACCCAGTACTTC
cdr3_aa: CASSFGGSKETQYF

v_call: TRBV7-2
j_call: TRBJ1-6
d_call: NA
clone_size: many
cdr3_nt: TGTGCCAGCAGCTTAGATGTTCGGGGGGCCCTCCACTTT
cdr3_aa: CASSLDVRGALHF

v_call: TRBV30
j_call: TRBJ1-1
d_call: TRBD1
clone_size: NA
cdr3_nt: TGTGCCTGGAGTAGGGGGCGGACTGAAGCTTTCTTT
cdr3_aa: CAWSRGRTEAFF

v_call: TRBV7-2
j_call: TRBJ2-7
d_call: TRBD1
clone_size: many
cdr3_nt: TGTGCCAGCAGCTTTCCCCGGGCAGGGGGCGACGAACAGTACTTC
cdr3_aa: CASSFPRAGGDEQYF

v_call: TRBV12-3/TRBV12-4
j_call: TRBJ1-5
d_call: NA
clone_size: many
cdr3_nt: TGTGCCAGCAGTTTTTTCGCCAGGGACGATCAGCCCCAGCATTTT
cdr3_aa: CASSFFARDDQPQHF

v_call: TRBV28
j_call: TRBJ1-1
d_call: NA
clone_size: many
cdr3_nt: TGTGCCAGCAGCTACCAGACAGGTTGGGCGAACACTGAAGCTTTCTTT
cdr3_aa: CASSYQTGWANTEAFF

v_call: TRBV29-1
j_call: TRBJ2-5
d_call: NA
clone_size: many
cdr3_nt: TGCAGCGTTGCCTCAGGCAGTCAGACCCAGTACTTC
cdr3_aa: CSVASGSQTQYF

v_call: TRBV2
j_call: TRBJ2-7
d_call: NA
clone_size: NA
cdr3_nt: TGTGCCAGCCTAAGGCCTGATAGCGCCTACGAGCAGTACTTC
cdr3_aa: CASLRPDSAYEQYF

v_call: TRBV7-2
j_call: TRBJ2-7
d_call: TRBD2
clone_size: many
cdr3_nt: TGTGCCAGCAGCTTAGCCGGCGGGAGAGAGCAGTACTTC
cdr3_aa: CASSLAGGREQYF

v_call: TRBV5-1
j_call: TRBJ1-1
d_call: TRBD1
clone_size: many
cdr3_nt: TGCGCCAGCAGCCGATCGACAGGGTCCGACACTGAAGCTTTCTTT
cdr3_aa: CASSRSTGSDTEAFF

v_call: TRBV3-1
j_call: TRBJ2-5
d_call: NA
clone_size: many
cdr3_nt: TGTGCCAGCAGCCAAGAGTCCGGCCAGTCGGAGACCCAGTACTTC
cdr3_aa: CASSQESGQSETQYF

v_call: TRBV28
j_call: TRBJ2-7
d_call: NA
clone_size: NA
cdr3_nt: TGTGCCAGCAATTTGGAGATCTACGAGCAGTCCTTC
cdr3_aa: CASNLEIYEQSF

v_call: TRBV20-1
j_call: TRBJ2-5
d_call: TRBD2
clone_size: NA
cdr3_nt: TGCAGTGCCATACCGGGACTAGCGGGACAAGAGACCCAGTACTTC
cdr3_aa: CSAIPGLAGQETQYF

v_call: TRBV28
j_call: TRBJ2-4
d_call: TRBD2
clone_size: many
cdr3_nt: TGTGCCAGCAGTTCCGGCCGGGGGGGGGCCAAAAACATTCAGTACTTC
cdr3_aa: CASSSGRGGAKNIQYF

v_call: TRBV2
j_call: TRBJ2-7
d_call: NA
clone_size: NA
cdr3_nt: TGTGCCAGCAGCCCACCGGACAGCCCTACAATCTACGAGCAGTACTTC
cdr3_aa: CASSPPDSPTIYEQYF

v_call: TRBV20-1
j_call: TRBJ1-2
d_call: NA
clone_size: many
cdr3_nt: TGCAGTGCTAGGCAGGAGATTAACTATGGCTACACCTTC
cdr3_aa: CSARQEINYGYTF

v_call: TRBV4-2
j_call: TRBJ2-5
d_call: NA
clone_size: many
cdr3_nt: TGTGCCAGCAGCCAAATACAGGGAGCAGAGACCCAGTACTTC
cdr3_aa: CASSQIQGAETQYF

v_call: TRBV27
j_call: TRBJ1-5
d_call: NA
clone_size: many
cdr3_nt: TGTGCCAGCAGTCCAGCGTATAGGGACCAGCCCCAGCATTTT
cdr3_aa: CASSPAYRDQPQHF

v_call: TRBV27
j_call: TRBJ2-7
d_call: NA
clone_size: many
cdr3_nt: TGTGCCAGCCGCCCGATTCGAGACAGCTACGAGCAGTACTTC
cdr3_aa: CASRPIRDSYEQYF